Listed here are 3 T cell receptor beta chains from one sample, sequenced in a study of CD8 T cell repertoires and HIV-1 epitope variants. TCRdb's copy holds only in-frame clones and misses some; the assay was immunoSEQ multiplex PCR. The repertoire holds 6,000 to 8,000 clones, with roughly 60% as singletons. These receptors' antigens are unknown. Sequencing was performed on cultured CD8+ T cells derived from PBMCs. The origin of the receptors is a male donor with HIV.

This clone has more than one count but fewer than ten. The gene calls are TRBV19 and TRBJ2-5; D is unclear. V lost 5 bases and J 2 bases, leaving 12 bases between the germline ends. There are 14 residues in the CDR3. In germline, CDR1 is LNHDA, CDR2 SQIVND (reference sequence). The CDR3 loop is CASSWVASQETQYF. The CDR3 coding sequence is TGTGCCAGTAGTTGGGTGGCATCACAAGAGACCCAGTACTTC.

This chain links TRBV7-7 with TRBJ2-3; the D is unclear. Germline CDR1 is SSHAT and CDR2 is FNYEAQ (reference sequence). This CDR3 spans 13 amino acids. Trimming removed 0 bases from V and 10 bases from J, with 11 bases in between. CDR3 in amino acids: CASSLAGYAPQYF. The CDR3 DNA sequence: TGTGCCAGCAGCTTAGCCGGATATGCGCCGCAGTATTTT.

This chain uses TRBV6-1 with TRBJ1-5; D call uncertain. Trimming removed 2 bases from V and 4 bases from J, with 6 bases in between. The CDR3 loop spans 13 amino acids. Germline V lookup: CDR1 MNHNS, CDR2 SASEGT. CDR3 protein: CASSEQVNQPQHF. The CDR3 DNA follows: TGTGCCAGCAGTGAACAGGTTAATCAGCCCCAGCATTTT.